This T cell receptor beta chain is from a study of Ad26.COV2.S vaccination and SARS-CoV-2 variants. Turning to the study itself: Administration of Ad26.COV2.S was intramuscular, either once or twice 56 days apart. Study-wide results and caveats: There was reportedly substantial breadth in spike-specific CD8+ and CD4+ T cell responses after vaccination.

The assay was immunoSEQ multiplex PCR, and TCRdb's table has in-frame clones only and misses some. The sample has 410,000 or so clones, about 92% seen once; the top ten hold more than 1.5%. Treatment here: approximately 18 received Ad26.COV2.S at low or high dose, single or two shots; several received placebo; per-sample allocation not given. Samples were taken on day 63 after the first vaccine or placebo injection. Deletions cut 9 bases from V and 0 bases from J, with 12 bases between. The CDR3 runs 13 residues. In germline, CDR1 is ENHRY, CDR2 SYGVKD. In this sample, this clone turned up once. Its antigen is not identified.

The rearrangement links TRBV10-3 to TRBJ2-7; D tentatively reads TRBD1 or TRBD2 (5 bases each). The TCR comes from a person between 18 and 59 years old who received the Ad26.COV2.S COVID-19 vaccine or a placebo. Sequencing was performed on peripheral blood, taken in a trial of Ad26.COV2.S vaccine versus placebo. CDR3 in amino acids: CAMGAGTSYEQYF. CDR3 sequence (DNA): TGTGCCATGGGAGCAGGGACCTCCTACGAGCAGTACTTC.